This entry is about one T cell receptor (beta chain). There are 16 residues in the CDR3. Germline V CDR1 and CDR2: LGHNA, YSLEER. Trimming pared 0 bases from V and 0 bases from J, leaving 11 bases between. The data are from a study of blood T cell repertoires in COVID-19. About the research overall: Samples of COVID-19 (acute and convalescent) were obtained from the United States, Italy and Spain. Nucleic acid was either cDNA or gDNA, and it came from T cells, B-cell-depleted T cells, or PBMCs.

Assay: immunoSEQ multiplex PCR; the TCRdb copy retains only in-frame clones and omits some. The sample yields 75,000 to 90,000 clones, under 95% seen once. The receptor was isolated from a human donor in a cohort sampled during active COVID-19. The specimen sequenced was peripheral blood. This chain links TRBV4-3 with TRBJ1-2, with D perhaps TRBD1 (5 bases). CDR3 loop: CASSQEGRGANYGYTF. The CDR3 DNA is TGCGCCAGCAGCCAAGAGGGGCGGGGAGCTAACTATGGCTACACCTTC.